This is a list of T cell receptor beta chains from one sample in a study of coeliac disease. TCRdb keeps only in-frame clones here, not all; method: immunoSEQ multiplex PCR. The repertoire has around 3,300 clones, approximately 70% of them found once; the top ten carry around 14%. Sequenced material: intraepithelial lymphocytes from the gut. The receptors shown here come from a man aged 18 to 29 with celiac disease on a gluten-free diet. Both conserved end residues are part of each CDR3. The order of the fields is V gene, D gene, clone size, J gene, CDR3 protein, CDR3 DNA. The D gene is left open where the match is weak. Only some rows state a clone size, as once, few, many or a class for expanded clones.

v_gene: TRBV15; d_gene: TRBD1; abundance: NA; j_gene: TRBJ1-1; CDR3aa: CATSSKQGPGQRNTEAFF; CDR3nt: TGTGCCACCAGCAGTAAACAAGGACCGGGACAGAGGAACACTGAAGCTTTCTTT
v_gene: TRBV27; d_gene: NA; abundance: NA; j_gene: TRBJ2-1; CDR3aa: CASSRRGPSYNEQFF; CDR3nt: TGTGCCAGCAGCCGGCGGGGCCCCTCCTACAATGAGCAGTTCTTC
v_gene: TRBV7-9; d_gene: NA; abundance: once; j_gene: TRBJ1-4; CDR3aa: CAGLSTNEKLFF; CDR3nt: TGTGCCGGACTTTCAACTAATGAAAAACTGTTTTTT
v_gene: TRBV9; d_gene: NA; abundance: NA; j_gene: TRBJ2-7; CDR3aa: CASSVAAGAQYEQYF; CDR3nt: TGTGCCAGCAGCGTAGCAGCAGGGGCGCAATACGAGCAGTACTTC
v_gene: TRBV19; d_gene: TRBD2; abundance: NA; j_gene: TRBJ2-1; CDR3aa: CASSSGLASEQFF; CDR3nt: TGTGCCAGTAGTTCGGGACTAGCATCTGAGCAGTTCTTC
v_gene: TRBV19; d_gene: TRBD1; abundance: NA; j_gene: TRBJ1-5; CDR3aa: CASSLRGPNQPQHF; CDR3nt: TGTGCCAGTAGTCTCAGGGGGCCCAATCAGCCCCAGCATTTT
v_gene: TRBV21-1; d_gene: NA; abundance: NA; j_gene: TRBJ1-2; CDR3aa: CASSKEVEEYTPRYGYTF; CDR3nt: TGTGCCAGCAGCAAAGAGGTAGAGGAATATACCCCTCGCTATGGCTACACCTTC
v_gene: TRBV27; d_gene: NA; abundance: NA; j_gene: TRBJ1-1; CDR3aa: CASSPDWGMNTEAFF; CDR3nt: TGTGCCAGCAGTCCAGACTGGGGCATGAACACTGAAGCTTTCTTT
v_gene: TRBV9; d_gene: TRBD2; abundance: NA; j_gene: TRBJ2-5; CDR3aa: CASSDGTSGGAYETQYF; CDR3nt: TGTGCCAGCAGCGACGGGACTAGCGGGGGGGCCTACGAGACCCAGTACTTC
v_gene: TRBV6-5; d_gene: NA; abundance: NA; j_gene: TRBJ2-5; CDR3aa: CASSGQKETQYF; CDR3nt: TGTGCCAGCAGTGGACAGAAAGAGACCCAGTACTTC
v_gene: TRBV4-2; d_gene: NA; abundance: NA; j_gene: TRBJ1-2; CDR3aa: CASSQQQGIFYGYTF; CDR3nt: TGTGCCAGCAGCCAACAACAGGGAATCTTCTATGGCTACACCTTC
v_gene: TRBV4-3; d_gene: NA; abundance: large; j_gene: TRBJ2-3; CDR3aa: CASRRRADPTDTQYF; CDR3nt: TGCGCCAGCAGACGTAGAGCGGATCCCACAGATACGCAGTATTTT
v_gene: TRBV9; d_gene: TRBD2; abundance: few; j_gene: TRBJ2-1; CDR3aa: CASSVGGELYNEQFF; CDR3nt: TGTGCCAGCAGCGTCGGGGGGGAATTATACAATGAGCAGTTCTTC
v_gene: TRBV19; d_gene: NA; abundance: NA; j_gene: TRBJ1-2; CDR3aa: CASSMGGYGYTF; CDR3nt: TGTGCCAGTAGTATGGGGGGCTATGGCTACACCTTC
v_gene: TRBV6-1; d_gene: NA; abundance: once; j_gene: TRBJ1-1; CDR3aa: CASSAVRASRGEAFF; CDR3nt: TGTGCCAGCAGCGCCGTAAGGGCTTCACGGGGGGAAGCTTTCTTT
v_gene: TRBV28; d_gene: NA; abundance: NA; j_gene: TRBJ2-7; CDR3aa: CASSLSGIDEQYF; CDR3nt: TGTGCCAGCAGTTTGTCGGGAATAGACGAGCAGTACTTC
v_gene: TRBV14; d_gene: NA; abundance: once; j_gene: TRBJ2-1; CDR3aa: CASSQGAKNEQFF; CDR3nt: TGTGCCAGCAGCCAAGGAGCGAAAAATGAGCAGTTCTTC
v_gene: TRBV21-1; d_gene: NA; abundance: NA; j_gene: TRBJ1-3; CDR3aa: CASSTKIATTARNTIYF; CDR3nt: TGTGCCAGCAGCACAAAAATAGCTACAACCGCACGAAACACCATATATTTT
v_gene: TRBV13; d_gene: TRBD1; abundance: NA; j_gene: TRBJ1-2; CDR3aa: CASSASGQGGYTF; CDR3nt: TGTGCCAGCAGCGCATCGGGACAGGGGGGCTACACCTTC
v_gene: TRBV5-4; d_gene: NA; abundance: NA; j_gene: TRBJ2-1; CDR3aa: CAGSLVGQQPYNEQFF; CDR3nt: TGTGCCGGCAGCTTGGTGGGACAACAACCTTACAATGAGCAGTTCTTC
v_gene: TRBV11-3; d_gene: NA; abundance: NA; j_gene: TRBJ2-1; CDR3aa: CASSFRPGFF; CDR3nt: TGTGCCAGCAGTTTTCGTCCAGGGTTCTTC
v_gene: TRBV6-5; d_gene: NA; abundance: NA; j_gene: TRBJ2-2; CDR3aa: CASSWTGDTGELFF; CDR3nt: TGTGCCAGCAGTTGGACGGGGGACACCGGGGAGCTGTTTTTT
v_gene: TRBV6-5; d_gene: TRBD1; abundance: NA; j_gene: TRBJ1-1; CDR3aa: CASRLTGEAEAFF; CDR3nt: TGTGCCAGCAGGTTGACAGGGGAGGCTGAAGCTTTCTTT
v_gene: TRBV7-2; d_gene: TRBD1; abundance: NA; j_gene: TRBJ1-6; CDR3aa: CASSAGQGTPLHF; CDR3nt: TGTGCCAGCAGCGCAGGACAGGGGACCCCCCTCCACTTT
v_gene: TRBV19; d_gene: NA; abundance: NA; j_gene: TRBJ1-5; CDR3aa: CASSIDRSQGTNQPQHF; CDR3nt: TGTGCCAGTAGTATAGATCGGTCTCAGGGGACGAATCAGCCCCAGCATTTT
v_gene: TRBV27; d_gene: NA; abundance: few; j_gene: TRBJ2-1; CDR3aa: CASSKGGSYNEQFF; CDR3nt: TGTGCCAGCAGTAAAGGGGGCTCCTACAATGAGCAGTTCTTC
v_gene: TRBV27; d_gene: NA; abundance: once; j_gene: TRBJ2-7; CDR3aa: CASSHPGSYEQYF; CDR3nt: TGTGCCAGCAGTCATCCGGGCTCCTACGAGCAGTACTTC
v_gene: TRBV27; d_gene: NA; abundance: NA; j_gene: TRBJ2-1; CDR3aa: CASSSGGPYNEQFF; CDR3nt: TGTGCCAGCAGTTCGGGGGGCCCCTACAATGAGCAGTTCTTC
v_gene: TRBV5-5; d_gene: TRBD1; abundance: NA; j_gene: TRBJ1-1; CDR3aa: CASRQGNTEAFF; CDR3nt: TGTGCCAGCCGACAGGGAAACACTGAAGCTTTCTTT
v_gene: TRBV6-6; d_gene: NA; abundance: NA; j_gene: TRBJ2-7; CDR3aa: CASRQGQIYEQYF; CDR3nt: TGTGCCAGCAGACAAGGACAGATCTACGAGCAGTACTTC
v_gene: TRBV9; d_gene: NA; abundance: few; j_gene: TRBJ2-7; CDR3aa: CASSVVSDSYEQYF; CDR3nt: TGTGCCAGCAGCGTAGTGAGCGATTCCTACGAGCAGTACTTC